This T cell receptor beta chain was retrieved from a study of T cells after yellow fever vaccination. Study-wide background: Low-cell-number fractions underwent preparation using SMART-Seq v4 Ultra Low Input.

Study-level findings and limits: CD4 and CD8 compartments shared a small share of clonotypes. One caveat is that FACS-sorted repertoires could contain abundant clonotypes contaminating from the bulk population.

TCRdb ran MiXCR on the 5' RACE reads and lists one entry per CDR3 protein. The data show 340,000 or so distinct CDR3 sequences, roughly an eighth seen once. The J segment lost 7 bases and the V segment lost 1 base, leaving 5 bases of the junction unmatched. CDR1 and CDR2 (germline): MGHRA, YSYEKL. CDR3 length equals 15 residues. This clonotype has more than one count but fewer than ten. Its specificity is unknown. The sequencing here drew on CD4+ T cells sorted from PBMCs, taken 15 days after the yellow fever booster vaccination. This receptor was identified in a man younger than 35 who received the YFV17D yellow fever vaccine. The genes are TRBV4-1 and TRBJ1-5, with 9 bases lining up with TRBD1. The CDR3 reads CASSQGDRGDQPQHF. As DNA, the CDR3 is TGCGCCAGCAGCCAAGGAGACAGGGGGGACCAGCCCCAGCATTTT.